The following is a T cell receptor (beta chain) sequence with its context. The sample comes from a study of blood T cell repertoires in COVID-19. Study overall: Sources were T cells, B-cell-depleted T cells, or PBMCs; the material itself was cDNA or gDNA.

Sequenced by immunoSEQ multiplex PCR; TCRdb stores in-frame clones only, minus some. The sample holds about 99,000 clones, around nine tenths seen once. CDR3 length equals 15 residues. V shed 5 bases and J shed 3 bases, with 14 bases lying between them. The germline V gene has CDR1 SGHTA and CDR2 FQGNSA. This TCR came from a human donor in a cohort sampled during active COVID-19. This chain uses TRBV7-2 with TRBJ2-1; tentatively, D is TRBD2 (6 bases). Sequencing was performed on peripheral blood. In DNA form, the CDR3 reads TGTGCCAGCAGCCACTCCGGGGGTCACTACAATGAGCAGTTCTTC. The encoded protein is CASSHSGGHYNEQFF. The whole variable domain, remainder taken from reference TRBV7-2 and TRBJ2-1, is GAGVSQSPSNKVTEKGKDVELRCDPISGHTALYWYRQSLGQGLEFLIYFQGNSAPDKSGLPSDRFSAERTGGSVSTLTIQRTQQEDSAVYLCASSHSGGHYNEQFFGPGTRLTVL.